This T cell receptor beta chain was found in a study of T cell repertoires in cytomegalovirus infection (dated by TCRdb to between 2019 and 2020). At the level of the whole study: Donor HLA type was relevant to the analysis, because carriage of CMV infection together with the matching HLA type was indicated by public TCR beta signatures. Broader findings and caveats from the paper: Carriers of CMV infection plus the relevant HLA type were discriminated by the cumulative frequency of public TCR beta family members in the study cohort and in an independent roughly 320-donor cohort. In the ex vivo response, HLA-C-restricted CMV-specific TCR beta clonotypes were dominant, and in two of eight donors the single most frequent clonotype came from this HLA-C-restricted group.

Instrument used: Illumina HiSeq 1500. Through fastp at Q25 and MiXCR, TCRdb rebuilt clones from the public reads, retaining in-frame beta chains. Each CDR3 protein appears once, grouped with its most common genes and DNA. This sample gives some 680,000 distinct CDR3 sequences in total; about 40% of them show up just once. Of the sample, around 2.8% is held by the ten largest clones. From the germline V gene, CDR1 is MGHDK and CDR2 is SYGVNS. The CDR3 covers 13 residues, taking in both the cysteine and the phenylalanine. The read is trimmed to its CDR3 DNA, 39 bases read in frame from base 1. V and J are truncated by 9 bases and 3 bases respectively, leaving an intervening sequence of 14 bases. Turning to this clonotype: This receptor's antigen is unknown. One base away there is no much larger clone; base qualities are not given.

The source material was PBMCs. This receptor was identified in a human donor in good health (CMV status not recorded). Some clones in this sample may be carry-over from other donors' samples. The rearrangement joined TRBV25-1 to TRBJ1-2; the D gene is perhaps TRBD1, on 5 matching bases. The encoded CDR3 is CASQGRGDYGYTF. The DNA reads as follows: TGTGCCAGTCAGGGACGCGGGGACTATGGCTACACCTTC.